The 16 T cell receptor beta chains below were found in one sample sequenced in a study of cytomegalovirus exposure and HLA in healthy donors (dated by TCRdb to the late 2010s). The library was prepared using the immunoSEQ multiplex PCR assay. A mixture of 60 forward primers for TCR Vbeta segments and 13 reverse primers for TCR Jbeta segments was used in the multiplex PCR. Held by TCRdb, this immuneACCESS table contains in-frame sequences only and omits some clones. Under half of the omission traces to an unresolved V gene where checked; the cause of the rest is unknown. This sample comprises some 93,000 clones, roughly 10% of them detected only once. Of the sample, approximately 5.1% is held by the ten largest clones. Sequencing was performed on PBMCs. The source of these receptors is a man over 45 in good health and CMV-seropositive.

The chain couples TRBV19 to TRBJ2-4; unclear D gene. This CDR3 is built from 15 residues. Germline CDR1 and CDR2: LNHDA and SQIVND (reference sequence). V lost 5 bases and J lost 0, with 11 bases in between. CDR3 region: CASSSPGLAKNIQYF. CDR3 sequence (DNA): TGTGCCAGTAGTTCGCCGGGTCTAGCCAAAAACATTCAGTACTTC.

This clone has a handful of counts. This CDR3 reads CASSPTAGLIEKLFF. The CDR3 nucleotides are TGTGCCAGCTCACCAACGGCAGGGCTTATTGAAAAACTGTTTTTT. The chain employs TRBV18 and TRBJ1-4; possibly TRBD1 for D (5 bases). This CDR3 region has 15 residues. The germline V and J ends were trimmed by 2 bases and 7 bases, with 14 bases remaining between them. Per the germline V gene, CDR1 is KGHSH and CDR2 is LQKENI.

There are a few counts of this clone. The rearrangement joins TRBV29-1 to TRBJ2-7; D is perhaps TRBD2 (6 bases). Germline V CDR1 and CDR2: SQVTM, ANQGSEA. V shed 6 bases and J shed 5 bases, with 20 bases lying between them. This CDR3 comprises 14 residues. The CDR3 here is CSVLGGAGLNEQYF. In DNA form, the CDR3 reads TGCAGCGTCCTGGGCGGGGCAGGGCTGAACGAGCAGTACTTC.

The chain links TRBV7-8 to TRBJ2-2; D is perhaps TRBD2 (5 bases). The V gene's germline CDR1 is SGHVS and CDR2 FQNEAQ. This CDR3 comprises 14 residues. Trimming cost V 4 bases and J 5 bases, with 11 bases left between them. Here the CDR3 reads CASSSLVMTGELFF. The CDR3 DNA sequence: TGTGCCAGCAGCTCACTAGTTATGACCGGGGAGCTGTTTTTT.

This clone has a handful of counts. V is TRBV19 and J is TRBJ2-1; 8 bases map to TRBD2. J lost 8 bases, V lost 10 bases, and 10 bases had no gene match. Looked up from germline, CDR1 is LNHDA and CDR2 is SQIVND (reference sequence). This CDR3 has 13 amino acids. The chain's CDR3 is CATRKREWDEQFF. CDR3 DNA sequence: TGTGCCACTAGAAAGCGGGAGTGGGATGAGCAGTTCTTC. The full variable domain, its missing parts supplied by reference TRBV19 and TRBJ2-1, is DGGITQSPKYLFRKEGQNVTLSCEQNLNHDAMYWYRQDPGQGLRLIYYSQIVNDFQKGDIAEGYSVSREKKESFPLTVTSAQKNPTAFYLCATRKREWDEQFFGPGTRLTVL.

This clone occurred a few times. This chain links TRBV5-1 with TRBJ2-1; TRBD1 might be the D (6 bases). The V end lost 4 bases, the J end lost 8 bases, and 16 bases lay between the germline ends. Germline V gene sequence: CDR1 SGHRS, CDR2 YFSETQ. The CDR3 spans 14 residues. The CDR3 loop reads CASSPETGYHEQFF. CDR3 DNA: TGCGCCAGCAGCCCAGAAACAGGGTACCATGAGCAGTTCTTC. Full variable domain (missing parts from reference TRBV5-1 and TRBJ2-1): KAGVTQTPRYLIKTRGQQVTLSCSPISGHRSVSWYQQTPGQGLQFLFEYFSETQRNKGNFPGRFSGRQFSNSRSEMNVSTLELGDSALYLCASSPETGYHEQFFGPGTRLTVL.

This clone showed up just a few times. V and J are TRBV5-1 and TRBJ2-3; 8 bases fit TRBD2. The CDR3 loop spans 16 amino acids. From germline, CDR1 is SGHRS and CDR2 YFSETQ. The J segment lost 0 bases and the V segment lost 4 bases, leaving 7 bases of the junction unmatched. CDR3 nucleotide sequence: TGCGCCAGCAGCGAAACTAGCGGCCTTAGCACAGATACGCAGTATTTT. Its translation is CASSETSGLSTDTQYF.

The V call is TRBV11-1, the J call TRBJ1-1; TRBD1 might be the D (5 bases). Per the germline V gene, CDR1 is SGHAT and CDR2 is FQDESV (reference sequence). V dropped 5 bases and J dropped 10 bases, with 20 bases sitting between them. The CDR3 contains 14 residues. CDR3 sequence (DNA): TGTGCCAGCAGCCCCCGGGACGGGGGAAGAGGAGCTTTCTTT. This encodes CASSPRDGGRGAFF.

This clone has a handful of counts. The V call is TRBV6-5, the J call TRBJ2-7; D might be TRBD2 (6 bases). CDR1 is MNHEY and CDR2 is SVGAGI in the germline V gene. Trimming pared 5 bases from V and 8 bases from J, leaving 19 bases between. The CDR3 length is 14 residues. CDR3: CASSKRGKVNKQYF. CDR3 sequence (DNA): TGTGCCAGCAGTAAGCGCGGGAAAGTCAACAAGCAGTACTTC.

V usage is TRBV9 and J usage is TRBJ2-2; D is uncertain. The CDR3 is 14 amino acids. V lost 0 bases, J lost 11 bases, and 14 bases lay in between. The germline CDR1 and CDR2 sequences are SGDLS and YYNGEE. The CDR3 DNA sequence: TGTGCCAGCAGCGTAGTGGGCTACTCGGTAGAGCTGTTTTTT. Its translation: CASSVVGYSVELFF.

The V call is TRBV7-3, the J call TRBJ2-7, with D tentatively TRBD1 (6 bases). V gave up 3 bases and J gave up 2 bases, with 8 bases separating them. The CDR3 loop spans 13 amino acids. Germline loops: CDR1 SGHTA, CDR2 FQGTGA. CDR3 region: CASSLDRTYEQYF. The CDR3, as DNA: TGTGCCAGCAGCTTGGACAGAACCTACGAGCAGTACTTC.

This clone was seen only a few times. The CDR3 DNA reads TGTGCCAGCAGCAAAGTATGGAGACAGGTATTTAATCAGCCCCAGCATTTT. Protein: CASSKVWRQVFNQPQHF. The chain has TRBV21-1 and TRBJ1-5; the tabulated D call, TRBD1, remains unverified against the DNA. TRBV21-1 is recorded as a pseudogene. This CDR3 is built from 17 residues.

The rearrangement uses TRBV27 and TRBJ2-7; TRBD2 matches 14 bases. This CDR3 is built from 15 residues. CDR1 and CDR2 (germline): MNHEY, SMNVEV (reference sequence). The V segment lost 4 bases and the J segment 6 bases; nucleotides outside the gene matches: 5. As DNA, the CDR3 is TGTGCCAGCAGTTCCAAGACTAGCGGGAGGGTCGAGCAGTACTTC. This gives the protein CASSSKTSGRVEQYF.

This clone turned up a few times. This chain uses TRBV29-1 with TRBJ2-7, with D tentatively TRBD1 (6 bases). CDR3 length equals 15 residues. The germline V gene encodes CDR1 SQVTM and CDR2 ANQGSEA. Trimming took 0 bases from V and 2 from J, leaving 14 bases between them. CDR3 bases: TGCAGCGTTGAAGATCGAGCGGACAGCGCCTACGAGCAGTACTTC. Translated: CSVEDRADSAYEQYF.

The rearrangement uses TRBV18 and TRBJ2-3, with D uncertain. V was shortened by 5 bases and J by 0 bases, with 12 bases between the two germline ends. The CDR3 is made up of 15 amino acids. CDR1 and CDR2 (germline): KGHSH, LQKENI. The CDR3 reads CASSGVTVSTDTQYF. DNA for the CDR3: TGTGCCAGCTCAGGAGTTACGGTTAGCACAGATACGCAGTATTTT.

V and J are TRBV11-3 and TRBJ2-1; TRBD2 matches 7 bases. J gave up 1 base and V 5 bases, and 8 bases lay outside the gene matches. Germline loops: CDR1 SGHNT, CDR2 YENEEA. This CDR3 comprises 16 residues. The CDR3 loop is CASSPSGSGSYNEQFF. The CDR3 coding sequence is TGTGCCAGCAGCCCCAGCGGTAGCGGGTCCTACAATGAGCAGTTCTTC.